What follows are 15 T cell receptor beta chains derived from one specimen sequenced in a study of blood T cell repertoires in COVID-19. The table came from immunoSEQ multiplex PCR; TCRdb's copy has only in-frame clones and leaves some out. The sample carries about 59,000 clones, around three quarters recorded once. Sequencing was performed on peripheral blood. The receptor set was obtained from a man between 60 and 75 years old with acute or convalescent COVID-19.

This clone appeared once. This chain uses TRBV5-4 with TRBJ2-7; 9 bases match TRBD2. The CDR3 is made up of 14 amino acids. Germline CDR1 SGHNT, CDR2 YYREEE (reference sequence). Trimming cost V 5 bases and J 5 bases; bases outside gene matches: 8. CDR3 sequence (DNA): TGTGCCAGCAGTTTTAGCGGGAGCTTCCACGAGCAGTACTTC. Its translation: CASSFSGSFHEQYF.

The table lists this clone with a count of one. The chain carries TRBV9 and TRBJ2-7; D is unresolved. The germline CDR1 and CDR2 sequences are SGDLS and YYNGEE. Trimming shortened V by 0 bases and J by 5 bases, and 6 bases separated the two germline ends. This CDR3 comprises 12 residues. The CDR3: CASSVGEDEQYF. The CDR3 DNA is TGTGCCAGCAGCGTAGGAGAGGACGAGCAGTACTTC.

V usage is TRBV30 and J usage is TRBJ2-3; TRBD2 agrees at 10 bases. Unmatched junction bases numbered 8, after V lost 7 bases and J lost 1 base. The germline CDR1 and CDR2 sequences are GTSNPN and SVGIG (reference sequence). The CDR3 runs to 15 residues. The CDR3 DNA reads as TGTGCCTACAACGCAGGGACTAGCGGCACAGATACGCAGTATTTT. Protein sequence: CAYNAGTSGTDTQYF.

V is TRBV28 and J is TRBJ1-4; 9 bases map to TRBD1. This CDR3 contains 20 residues. The V gene's germline CDR1 is MDHEN and CDR2 SYDVKM. The V segment lost 3 bases and the J segment 3 bases; nucleotides outside the gene matches: 17. The CDR3 DNA is TGTGCCAGCAGTTTTGACAGGGGGACTATTTTAAAGTGGGCTAATGAAAAACTGTTTTTT. As protein: CASSFDRGTILKWANEKLFF.

Only a few counts were recorded for this clone. The chain recombines TRBV7-9 with TRBJ1-6; D is uncertain. Germline lookup yields CDR1 SEHNR and CDR2 FQNEAQ (reference sequence). Trimming cost V 1 base and J 9 bases, with 7 bases left between them. The CDR3 totals 13 residues. The CDR3 nucleotides are TGTGCCAGCAGCTTAGGGTCGGGTTCACCCCTCCACTTT. It is translated as CASSLGSGSPLHF.

The sample holds one count of this clone. The V call is TRBV13, the J call TRBJ2-1; 9 bases agree with TRBD1. J was trimmed by 10 bases and V by 0 bases; bases with no gene match: 10. CDR3 length: 16 residues. From germline, CDR1 is PRHDT and CDR2 FYEKMQ (reference sequence). Here the CDR3 reads CASSLGEGTGMKEQFF. The CDR3 nucleotides read TGTGCCAGCAGCTTAGGGGAGGGGACAGGGATGAAGGAGCAGTTCTTC.

V and J are TRBV11-3 and TRBJ2-7; D is possibly TRBD2 (6 bases). V was pared by 4 bases and J by 5 bases, with 18 bases between. Germline V gene sequence: CDR1 SGHNT, CDR2 YENEEA. The CDR3 loop spans 15 amino acids. This CDR3 is CASSSGGTFHDEQYF. In nucleotides, the CDR3 is TGTGCCAGCAGCTCAGGCGGGACGTTTCACGACGAGCAGTACTTC.

The chain has TRBV27 and TRBJ1-6; D uncertain. Germline CDR1 is MNHEY and CDR2 is SMNVEV (reference sequence). This CDR3 comprises 15 residues. Between the trimmed V and J ends, which lost 0 bases and 6 bases, there was a span of 9 bases. CDR3 in amino acids: CASSLSYTLNSPLHF. In nucleotides, the CDR3 is TGTGCCAGCAGTTTATCCTATACCCTTAATTCACCCCTCCACTTT.

The chain combines TRBV19 with TRBJ1-2; 9 bases fit TRBD1. The ends lost 5 bases at V and 1 base at J; junction bases unmatched: 8. The CDR3 runs 16 residues. Germline CDR1 LNHDA, CDR2 SQIVND (reference sequence). The CDR3, as DNA: TGTGCCAGTAGTTCTCCCGGGACAGGGAATAACTATGGCTACACCTTC. It translates to CASSSPGTGNNYGYTF.

CDR3 sequence reads: CASSPSRAGAHGEQYF. The CDR3 nucleotides read TGTGCCAGCAGCCCTTCAAGGGCGGGAGCCCATGGCGAGCAGTACTTC. V is TRBV3-1 (or the pseudogene TRBV3-2) and J is TRBJ2-7, with TRBD2 matching over 7 bases. In germline, CDR1 is LGHDT, CDR2 YNNKEL (reference sequence). The CDR3 runs 16 residues. V dropped 4 bases and J dropped 6; count of bases not matched to a gene: 15.

The table lists this clone with a few counts. The chain carries TRBV19 and TRBJ1-1; D may be TRBD1 (5 bases). V lost 3 bases, J lost 1 base, and 18 bases lay in between. Germline loops: CDR1 LNHDA, CDR2 SQIVND (reference sequence). There are 17 residues in the CDR3. The CDR3 DNA is TGTGCCAGTAGTATGTTTGTAGGGTTGACAGCGAACACTGAAGCTTTCTTT. Translated, it gives CASSMFVGLTANTEAFF.

This rearrangement joins TRBV14 to TRBJ2-7, with D hard to call. The V and J ends lost 0 bases and 1 base respectively, with 4 bases between them. CDR3 size: 13 residues. Germline CDR1 and CDR2: SGHDN and FVKESK. The CDR3 region is CASSQDESYEQYF. Written as DNA, the CDR3 is TGTGCCAGCAGCCAAGATGAGTCCTACGAGCAGTACTTC.

The chain joins TRBV9 to TRBJ1-2; D is uncertain. CDR1 SGDLS and CDR2 YYNGEE come from the germline V gene. CDR3 length: 12 amino acids. Trimming removed 4 bases at V and 10 bases at J, with 14 bases between. CDR3 coding DNA: TGTGCCAGCAGCTCCCGGGATGTCTTCTACACCTTC. It yields the protein CASSSRDVFYTF. Full variable domain (rest looked up from reference TRBV9 and TRBJ1-2): DSGVTQTPKHLITATGQRVTLRCSPRSGDLSVYWYQQSLDQGLQFLIQYYNGEERAKGNILERFSAQQFPDLHSELNLSSLELGDSALYFCASSSRDVFYTFGSGTRLTVV.

This clone has ten or more counts. V and J are TRBV7-3 and TRBJ2-1; 9 bases are a match to TRBD2. With V trimmed by 4 bases and J by 4 bases, 5 bases remained unmatched. This CDR3 has 15 residues. Germline values: CDR1 SGHTA, CDR2 FQGTGA. CDR3 amino acids: CASSYGLALYNEQFF. The CDR3 region has the DNA TGTGCCAGCAGCTATGGACTAGCGCTGTACAATGAGCAGTTCTTC.

The chain has TRBV2 and TRBJ2-7, with 9 bases identical to TRBD2. CDR1 and CDR2 from the germline V gene are SNHLY and FYNNEI. CDR3 length equals 13 residues. Unmatched junction bases numbered 9, after V lost 10 bases and J lost 5 bases. In DNA form, the CDR3 reads TGTGCCATCCAGCGGGAGGCGGTAGACGAGCAGTACTTC. This codes for CAIQREAVDEQYF.